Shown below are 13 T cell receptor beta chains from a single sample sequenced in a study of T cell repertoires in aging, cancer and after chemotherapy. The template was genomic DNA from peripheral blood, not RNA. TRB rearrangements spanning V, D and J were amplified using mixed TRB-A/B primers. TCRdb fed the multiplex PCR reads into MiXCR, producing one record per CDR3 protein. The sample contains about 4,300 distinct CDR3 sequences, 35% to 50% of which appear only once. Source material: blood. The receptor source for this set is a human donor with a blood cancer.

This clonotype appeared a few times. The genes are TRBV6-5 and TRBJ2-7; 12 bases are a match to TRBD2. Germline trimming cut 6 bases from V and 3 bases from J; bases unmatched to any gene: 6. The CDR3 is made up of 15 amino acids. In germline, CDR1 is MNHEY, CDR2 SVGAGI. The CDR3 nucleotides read TGTGCCAGCAGCCAAGGGACTAGCGGGTTCTACGAGCAGTACTTC. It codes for CASSQGTSGFYEQYF.

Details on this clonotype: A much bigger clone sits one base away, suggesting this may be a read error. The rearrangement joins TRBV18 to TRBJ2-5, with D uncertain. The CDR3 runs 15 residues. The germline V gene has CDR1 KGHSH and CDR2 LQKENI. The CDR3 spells CASSPRRPSQETKYF. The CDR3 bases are TGTGCCAGCTCACCAAGACGGCCCAGCCAGGAGACCAAGTACTTC.

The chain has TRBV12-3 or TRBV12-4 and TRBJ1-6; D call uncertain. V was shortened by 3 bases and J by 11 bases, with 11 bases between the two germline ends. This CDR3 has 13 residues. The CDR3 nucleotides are TGTGCCAGCAGTTTGGCGCAAGGAGCACCCCTCCACTTT. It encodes CASSLAQGAPLHF.

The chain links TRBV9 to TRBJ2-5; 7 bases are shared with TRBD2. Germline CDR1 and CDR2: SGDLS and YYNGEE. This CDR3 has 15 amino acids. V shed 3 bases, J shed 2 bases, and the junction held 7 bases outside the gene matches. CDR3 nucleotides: TGTGCCAGCAGCGATAAAAGCGGGGAACAAGAGACCCAGTACTTC. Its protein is CASSDKSGEQETQYF.

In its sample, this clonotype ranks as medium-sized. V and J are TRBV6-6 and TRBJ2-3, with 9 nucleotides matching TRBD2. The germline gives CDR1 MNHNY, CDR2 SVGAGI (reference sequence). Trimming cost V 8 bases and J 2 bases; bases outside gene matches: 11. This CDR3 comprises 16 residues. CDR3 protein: CASVAGGRTSTDTQYF. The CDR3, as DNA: TGTGCCAGCGTGGCGGGAGGGCGAACCTCCACAGATACGCAGTATTTT.

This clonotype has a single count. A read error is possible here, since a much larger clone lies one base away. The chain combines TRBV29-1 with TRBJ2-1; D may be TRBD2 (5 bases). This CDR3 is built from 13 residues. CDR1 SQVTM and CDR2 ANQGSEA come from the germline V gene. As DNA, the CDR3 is TGCAGCGTTGTTGGGGAGTCCTACAATGAGCAGTTATTC. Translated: CSVVGESYNEQLF.

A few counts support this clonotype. CDR3 amino acids: CASSWGLVDEQFF. The CDR3 DNA reads as TGTGCCAGCAGTTGGGGACTAGTTGATGAGCAGTTCTTC. This sequence joins TRBV6-5 and TRBJ2-1; 8 bases are shared with TRBD2. This CDR3 region has 13 residues. V dropped 4 bases and J dropped 8; count of bases not matched to a gene: 4. The germline gives CDR1 MNHEY, CDR2 SVGAGI.

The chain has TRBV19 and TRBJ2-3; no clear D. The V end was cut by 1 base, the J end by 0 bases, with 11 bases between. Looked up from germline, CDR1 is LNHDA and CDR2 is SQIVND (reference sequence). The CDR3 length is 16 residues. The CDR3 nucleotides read TGTGCCAGTAGTATAGGAATTCTGGCTAGCACAGATACGCAGTATTTT. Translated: CASSIGILASTDTQYF.

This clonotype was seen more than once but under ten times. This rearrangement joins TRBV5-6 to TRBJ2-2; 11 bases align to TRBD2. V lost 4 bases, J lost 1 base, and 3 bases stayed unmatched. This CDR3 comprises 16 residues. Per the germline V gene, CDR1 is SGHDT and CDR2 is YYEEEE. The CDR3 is CASSGGLAGNTGELFF. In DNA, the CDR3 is TGTGCCAGCAGCGGCGGACTAGCGGGGAACACCGGGGAGCTGTTTTTT.

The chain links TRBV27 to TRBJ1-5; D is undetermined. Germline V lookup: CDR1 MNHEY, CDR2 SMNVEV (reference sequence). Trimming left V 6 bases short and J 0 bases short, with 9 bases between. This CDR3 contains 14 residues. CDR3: CASRKGYSNQPQHF. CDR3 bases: TGTGCCAGCAGGAAAGGGTATAGCAATCAGCCCCAGCATTTT.

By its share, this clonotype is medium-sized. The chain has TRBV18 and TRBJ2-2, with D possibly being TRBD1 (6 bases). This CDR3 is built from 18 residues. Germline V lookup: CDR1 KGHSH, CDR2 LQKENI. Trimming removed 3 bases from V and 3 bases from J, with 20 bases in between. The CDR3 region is CASSPSGQLTSYTGELFF. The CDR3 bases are TGTGCCAGCTCACCCTCCGGACAGCTTACAAGCTACACCGGGGAGCTGTTTTTT.

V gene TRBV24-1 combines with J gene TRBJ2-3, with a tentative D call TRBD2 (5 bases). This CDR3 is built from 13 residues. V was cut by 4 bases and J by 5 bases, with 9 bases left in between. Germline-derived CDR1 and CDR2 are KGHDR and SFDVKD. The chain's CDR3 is CATSDRGKDTQYF. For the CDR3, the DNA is TGTGCCACCAGTGACCGAGGGAAAGATACGCAGTATTTT.

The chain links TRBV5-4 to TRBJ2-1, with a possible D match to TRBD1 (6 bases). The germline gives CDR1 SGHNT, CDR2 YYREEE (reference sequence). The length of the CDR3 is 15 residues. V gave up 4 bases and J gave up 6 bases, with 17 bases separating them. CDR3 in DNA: TGTGCCAGCAGCCGCACAGGGACCAGGGGCAATGAGCAGTTCTTC. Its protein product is CASSRTGTRGNEQFF.